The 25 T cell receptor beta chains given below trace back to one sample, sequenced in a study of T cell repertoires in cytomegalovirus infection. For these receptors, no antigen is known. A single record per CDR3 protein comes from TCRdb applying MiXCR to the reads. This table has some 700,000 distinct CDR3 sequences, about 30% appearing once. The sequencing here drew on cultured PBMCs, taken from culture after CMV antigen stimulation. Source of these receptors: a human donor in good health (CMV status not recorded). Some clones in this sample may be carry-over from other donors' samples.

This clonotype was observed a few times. CDR3 protein: CASSQKNYGYTF. The CDR3 DNA is TGTGCCAGCAGCCAGAAAAACTATGGCTACACCTTC. The rearrangement uses TRBV28 and TRBJ1-2, with D unclear. The CDR3 loop spans 12 amino acids. The germline V gene encodes CDR1 MDHEN and CDR2 SYDVKM. V was shortened by 6 bases and J by 2 bases, with 7 bases between the two germline ends.

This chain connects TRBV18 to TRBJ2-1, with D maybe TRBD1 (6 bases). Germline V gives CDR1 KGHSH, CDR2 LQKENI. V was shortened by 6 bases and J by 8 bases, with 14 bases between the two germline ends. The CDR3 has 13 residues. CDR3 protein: CASSGARVDEQFF. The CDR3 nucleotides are TGTGCCAGCTCGGGGGCGAGGGTCGATGAGCAGTTCTTC.

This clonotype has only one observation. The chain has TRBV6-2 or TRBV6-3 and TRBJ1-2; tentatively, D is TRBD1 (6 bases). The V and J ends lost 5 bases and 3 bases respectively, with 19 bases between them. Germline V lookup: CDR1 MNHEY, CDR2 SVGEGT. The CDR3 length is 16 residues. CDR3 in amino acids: CASSTPSGARDYGYTF. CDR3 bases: TGTGCCAGCAGTACCCCGTCGGGGGCGCGGGACTATGGCTACACCTTC.

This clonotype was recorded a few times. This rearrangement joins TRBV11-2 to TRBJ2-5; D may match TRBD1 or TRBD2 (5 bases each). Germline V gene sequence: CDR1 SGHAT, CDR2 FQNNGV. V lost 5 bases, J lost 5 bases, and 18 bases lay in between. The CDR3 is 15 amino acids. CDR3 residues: CASSPQVAREETQYF. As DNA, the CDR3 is TGTGCCAGCAGCCCACAGGTAGCGAGGGAGGAGACCCAGTACTTC.

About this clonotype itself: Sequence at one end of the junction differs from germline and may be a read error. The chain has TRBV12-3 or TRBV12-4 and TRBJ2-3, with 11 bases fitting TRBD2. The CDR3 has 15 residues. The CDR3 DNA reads TGTGCCGGCAGTTCCCTAGCGGGGGGATCAGATACGCAGTATTTT. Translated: CAGSSLAGGSDTQYF.

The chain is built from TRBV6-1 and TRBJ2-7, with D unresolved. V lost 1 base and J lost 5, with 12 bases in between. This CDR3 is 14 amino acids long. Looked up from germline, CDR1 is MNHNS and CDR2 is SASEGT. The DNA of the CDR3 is TGTGCCAGCAGTGAAGGATTTGGGATCCACGAGCAGTACTTC. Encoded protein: CASSEGFGIHEQYF.

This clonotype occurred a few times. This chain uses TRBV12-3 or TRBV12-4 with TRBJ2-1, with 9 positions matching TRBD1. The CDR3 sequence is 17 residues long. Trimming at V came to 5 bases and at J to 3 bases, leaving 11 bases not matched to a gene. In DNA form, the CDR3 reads TGTGCCAGCAGTCCGATCGGGACAGGGTTTGTCTACAATGAGCAGTTCTTC. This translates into CASSPIGTGFVYNEQFF.

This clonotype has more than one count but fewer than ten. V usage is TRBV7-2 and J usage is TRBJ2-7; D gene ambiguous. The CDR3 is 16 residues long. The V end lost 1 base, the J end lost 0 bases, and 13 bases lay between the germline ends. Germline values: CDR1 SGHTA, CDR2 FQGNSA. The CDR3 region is CASSLGWQMSSYEQYF. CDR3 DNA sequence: TGTGCCAGCAGCTTAGGATGGCAGATGAGCTCCTACGAGCAGTACTTC.

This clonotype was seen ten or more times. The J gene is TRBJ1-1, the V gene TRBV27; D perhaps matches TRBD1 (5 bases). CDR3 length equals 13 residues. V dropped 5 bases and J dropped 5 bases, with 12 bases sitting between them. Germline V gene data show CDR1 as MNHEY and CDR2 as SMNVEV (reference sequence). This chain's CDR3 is CASSLQGFTEAFF. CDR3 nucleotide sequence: TGTGCCAGCAGTCTCCAGGGTTTTACTGAAGCTTTCTTT.

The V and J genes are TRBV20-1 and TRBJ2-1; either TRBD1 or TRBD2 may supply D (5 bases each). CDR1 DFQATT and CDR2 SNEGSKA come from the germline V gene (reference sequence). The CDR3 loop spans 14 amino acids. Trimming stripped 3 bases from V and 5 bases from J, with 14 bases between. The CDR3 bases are TGCAGTGCTAGGAAACCCGGGACCAACAATGAGCAGTTCTTC. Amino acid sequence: CSARKPGTNNEQFF.

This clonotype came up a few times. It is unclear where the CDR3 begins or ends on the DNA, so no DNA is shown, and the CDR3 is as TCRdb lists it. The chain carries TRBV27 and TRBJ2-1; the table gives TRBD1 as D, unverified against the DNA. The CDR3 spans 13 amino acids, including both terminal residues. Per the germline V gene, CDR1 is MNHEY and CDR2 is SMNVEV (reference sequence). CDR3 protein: CASSSFGPGAEFF.

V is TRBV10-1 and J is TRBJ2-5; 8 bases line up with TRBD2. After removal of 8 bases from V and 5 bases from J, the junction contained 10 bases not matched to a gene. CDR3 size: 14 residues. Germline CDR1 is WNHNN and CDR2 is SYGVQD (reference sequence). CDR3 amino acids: CASSREGQGETQYF. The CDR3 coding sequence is TGCGCCAGCTCCCGGGAGGGCCAGGGGGAGACCCAGTACTTC.

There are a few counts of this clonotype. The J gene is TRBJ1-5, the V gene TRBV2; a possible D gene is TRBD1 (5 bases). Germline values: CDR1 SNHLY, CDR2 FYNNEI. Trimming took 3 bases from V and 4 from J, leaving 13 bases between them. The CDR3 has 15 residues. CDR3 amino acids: CASSDGGVANQPQHF. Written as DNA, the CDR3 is TGTGCCAGCAGTGACGGGGGGGTAGCAAATCAGCCCCAGCATTTT.

CDR3 residues: CSAQRGGNQPQHF. In nucleotides, the CDR3 is TGCAGTGCTCAACGGGGGGGCAATCAGCCCCAGCATTTT. The gene calls are TRBV20-1 and TRBJ1-5, with D perhaps matching TRBD1 (5 bases). There are 13 residues in the CDR3. Between the trimmed V and J ends, which lost 5 bases and 2 bases, there was a span of 10 bases. From germline, CDR1 is DFQATT and CDR2 SNEGSKA (reference sequence).

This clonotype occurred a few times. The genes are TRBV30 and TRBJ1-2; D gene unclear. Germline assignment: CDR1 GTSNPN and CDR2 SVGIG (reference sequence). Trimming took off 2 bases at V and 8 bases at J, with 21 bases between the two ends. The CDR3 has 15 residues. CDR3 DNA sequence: TGTGCCTGGAGTACCAAGAGCGGACGAGTGAGCGGCTACACCTTC. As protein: CAWSTKSGRVSGYTF.

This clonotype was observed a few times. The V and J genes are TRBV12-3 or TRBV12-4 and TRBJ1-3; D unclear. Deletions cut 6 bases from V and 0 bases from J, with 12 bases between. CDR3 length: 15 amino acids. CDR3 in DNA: TGTGCCAGCAGGCCAACAGCGAGCTCTGGAAACACCATATATTTT. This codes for CASRPTASSGNTIYF.

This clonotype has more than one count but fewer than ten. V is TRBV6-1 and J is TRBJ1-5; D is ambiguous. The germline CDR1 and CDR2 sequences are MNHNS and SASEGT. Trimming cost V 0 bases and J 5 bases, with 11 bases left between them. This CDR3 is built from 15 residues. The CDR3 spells CASSEAMVPYQPQHF. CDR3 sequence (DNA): TGTGCCAGCAGTGAAGCGATGGTTCCTTATCAGCCCCAGCATTTT.

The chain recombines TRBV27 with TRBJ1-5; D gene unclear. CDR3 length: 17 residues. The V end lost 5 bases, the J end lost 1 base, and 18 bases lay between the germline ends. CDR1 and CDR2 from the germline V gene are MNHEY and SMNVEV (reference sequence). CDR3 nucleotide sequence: TGTGCCAGCAGTCCGGAGGGAATGAGCGGGAGCAATCAGCCCCAGCATTTT. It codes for CASSPEGMSGSNQPQHF.

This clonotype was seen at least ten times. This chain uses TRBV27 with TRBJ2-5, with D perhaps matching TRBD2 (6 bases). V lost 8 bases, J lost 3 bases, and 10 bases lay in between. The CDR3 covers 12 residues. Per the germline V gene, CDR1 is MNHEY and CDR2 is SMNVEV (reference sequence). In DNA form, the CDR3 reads TGTGCCAGCGGAGCGGGTGAAGAGACCCAGTACTTC. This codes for CASGAGEETQYF.

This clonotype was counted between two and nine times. Here the CDR3 DNA reads TGTGCCAGCAGCTTAGACAGTAAAAACACTGAAGCTTTCTTT. This translates into CASSLDSKNTEAFF. V gene TRBV7-9 combines with J gene TRBJ1-1; D not resolved. Germline V gives CDR1 SEHNR, CDR2 FQNEAQ (reference sequence). V gave up 1 base and J gave up 2 bases, with 8 bases separating them. The CDR3 has 14 amino acids. The entire variable domain, with the rest obtained from reference TRBV7-9 and TRBJ1-1, is as follows: DTGVSQNPRHKITKRGQNVTFRCDPISEHNRLYWYRQTLGQGPEFLTYFQNEAQLEKSRLLSDRFSAERPKGSFSTLEIQRTEQGDSAMYLCASSLDSKNTEAFFGQGTRLTVV.

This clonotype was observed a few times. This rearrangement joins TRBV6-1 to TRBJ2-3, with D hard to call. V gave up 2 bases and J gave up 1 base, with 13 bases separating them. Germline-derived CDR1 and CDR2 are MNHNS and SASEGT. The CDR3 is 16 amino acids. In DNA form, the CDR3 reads TGTGCCAGCAGTGAATTCCAGCGAGTGCGCACAGATACGCAGTATTTT. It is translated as CASSEFQRVRTDTQYF.

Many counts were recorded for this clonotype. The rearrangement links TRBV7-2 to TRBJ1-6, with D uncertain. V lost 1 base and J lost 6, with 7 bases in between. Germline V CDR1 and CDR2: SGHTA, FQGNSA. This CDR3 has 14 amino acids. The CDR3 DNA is TGTGCCAGCAGCTTAGAGAGGCCTAATTCACCCCTCCACTTT. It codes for CASSLERPNSPLHF.

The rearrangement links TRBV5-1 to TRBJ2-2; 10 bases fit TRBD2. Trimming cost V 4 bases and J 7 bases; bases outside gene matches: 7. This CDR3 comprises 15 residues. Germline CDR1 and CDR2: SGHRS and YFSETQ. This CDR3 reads CASSPLAGVNGELFF. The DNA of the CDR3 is TGCGCCAGCAGCCCCCTAGCGGGGGTGAACGGGGAGCTGTTTTTT.

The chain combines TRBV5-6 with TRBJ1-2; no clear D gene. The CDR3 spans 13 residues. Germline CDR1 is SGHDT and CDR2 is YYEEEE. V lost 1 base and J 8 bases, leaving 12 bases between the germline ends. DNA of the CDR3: TGTGCCAGCAGCTTGAACCCCGTGGGAGGCTACACCTTC. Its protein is CASSLNPVGGYTF.

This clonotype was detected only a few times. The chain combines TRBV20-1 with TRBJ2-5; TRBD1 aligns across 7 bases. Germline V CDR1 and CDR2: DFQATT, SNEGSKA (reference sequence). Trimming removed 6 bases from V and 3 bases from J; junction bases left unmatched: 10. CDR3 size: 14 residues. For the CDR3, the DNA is TGCAGTGCGGTTACCGGGACAGAAGAAGAGACCCAGTACTTC. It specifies CSAVTGTEEETQYF.